Detailed here is one TCR beta chain. The antigen is undetermined. This specimen belongs to a study of T cells in Graves' hyperthyroidism and ophthalmopathy. Study-wide points: Researchers found most expanded thyroid clonotypes above 0.001 in blood as well. Classification by a 13 V-J model distinguished ophthalmopathy from stable hyperthyroidism.

The J segment lost 5 bases and the V segment lost 5 bases, leaving 5 bases of the junction unmatched. The germline V gene encodes CDR1 SEHNR and CDR2 FQNEAQ (reference sequence). The CDR3 is 14 amino acids. Authors of the study amplified TCR beta CDR3 regions from RNA transcripts. An initial round of RT-PCR targeting the TCR CDR3 relied on the HTBI primer set. One entry per CDR3 protein, called by TCRdb with MiXCR from the multiplex PCR reads. Here the sample spans 490,000 or so distinct CDR3 sequences, roughly a sixth being singletons. At least 3 on the Clinical Activity Score was recorded for ophthalmopathy patients, who also had NOSPECS grade at least 4 and duration under 3 months. Out of approximately 10 ml of fresh peripheral blood came the PBMCs.

V and J are TRBV7-9 and TRBJ1-4; 7 positions agree with TRBD1. What was sequenced was blood. The receptor's source is a woman aged 25 to 39 with Graves' ophthalmopathy. CDR3 nucleotides: TGTGCCAGCAGCCAAGGACAGGTGAATGAAAAACTGTTTTTT. It specifies CASSQGQVNEKLFF.